This passage covers 5 T cell receptor beta chains from one sample sequenced in a study of T cells in Graves' hyperthyroidism and ophthalmopathy. It was RNA transcripts that yielded the amplified TCR beta CDR3 regions. With the HTBI primer set, the TCR CDR3 went through a first round of RT-PCR. TCRdb passed the multiplex PCR reads through MiXCR, listing each CDR3 protein once. The sample holds approximately 400,000 distinct CDR3 sequences, 15% seen once. Input material: blood. All receptors come from a woman aged 25 to 45 with Graves' hyperthyroidism.

There are a few counts of this clonotype. CDR3 bases: TGTGCCAGCAGCCAAGATGGGGGGGGCGCGAGCTCCTATAATTCACCCCTCCACTTT. Its translation: CASSQDGGGASSYNSPLHF. J is TRBJ1-6 and V is TRBV4-2; D possibly corresponds to TRBD1 (6 bases). The CDR3 runs 19 residues. The V end was cut by 0 bases, the J end by 0 bases, with 15 bases between. CDR1 is LGHNA, CDR2 YNFKEQ, per germline.

The V gene is TRBV11-2, the J gene TRBJ2-1, with D maybe TRBD1 (6 bases). The V gene lost 5 bases and the J gene lost 0 bases, with 11 bases spanning the gap. This CDR3 is 15 amino acids long. CDR1 SGHAT and CDR2 FQNNGV come from the germline V gene. This CDR3 reads CASSLRDISYNEQFF. The CDR3, as DNA: TGTGCCAGCAGCCTCCGGGACATCTCCTACAATGAGCAGTTCTTC.

The chain has TRBV11-2 and TRBJ2-1; TRBD2 agrees at 8 bases. CDR1 is SGHAT, CDR2 FQNNGV, per germline. V shed 5 bases and J 2 bases; nucleotides not matched to a gene: 5. The CDR3 has 15 amino acids. CDR3 amino acids: CASSDPGLAYNEQFF. For the CDR3, the DNA is TGTGCCAGCAGCGATCCGGGACTAGCCTACAATGAGCAGTTCTTC.

As to this clonotype: A much bigger clone sits one base away, suggesting this may be a read error. V is TRBV5-1 and J is TRBJ2-1; D is unclear. This CDR3 has 15 amino acids. Germline V gene data show CDR1 as SGHRS and CDR2 as YFSETQ. The ends were cut back, 0 bases at V and 11 bases at J, with 18 bases in the middle. The CDR3 DNA reads as TGCGCCAGCAGCTTGGAGAGCCCTAATGTCGATAAGCAGTTCTTC. Translating it yields CASSLESPNVDKQFF.

This clonotype was detected many times. The genes are TRBV7-9 and TRBJ2-2; 8 nucleotides agree with TRBD2. The CDR3 has 16 residues. V dropped 7 bases and J dropped 0; count of bases not matched to a gene: 7. Germline CDR1 SEHNR, CDR2 FQNEAQ (reference sequence). For the CDR3, the DNA is TGTGCCAGCACCCGAGGAGCGGGAGCGAACACCGGGGAGCTGTTTTTT. This encodes CASTRGAGANTGELFF.